The rows below give T cell receptor beta chains drawn from one sample of a study of blood T cell repertoires in COVID-19. Measured with immunoSEQ multiplex PCR; TCRdb has only the in-frame clones, and not every one. The sample yields approximately 94,000 clones, around 84% seen once. The sample comprised peripheral blood. The receptors here all came from a man aged 60 to 69 with acute or convalescent COVID-19. The CDR3 runs from the conserved cysteine through the conserved F or W. The order of the fields is J gene, V gene, CDR3 protein.

j_gene: TRBJ1-1; v_gene: TRBV5-1; CDR3aa: CASSFPGQWEAFF
j_gene: TRBJ1-3; v_gene: TRBV18; CDR3aa: CASSPARGAPGNTIYF
j_gene: TRBJ1-6; v_gene: TRBV5-5; CDR3aa: CASSFGTGGIGSPLHF
j_gene: TRBJ2-5; v_gene: TRBV7-8; CDR3aa: CASSLSQGPIAETQYF
j_gene: TRBJ1-6; v_gene: TRBV19; CDR3aa: CASSTFSGNSPLHF
j_gene: TRBJ2-2; v_gene: TRBV4-2; CDR3aa: CASSQGVLVLAGDSTGELFF
j_gene: TRBJ1-1; v_gene: TRBV9; CDR3aa: CASSVAPDTVNTEAFF
j_gene: TRBJ2-3; v_gene: TRBV7-2; CDR3aa: CASQGDLGTDTQYF
j_gene: TRBJ2-5; v_gene: TRBV2; CDR3aa: CASGLAGPETQYF
j_gene: TRBJ2-2; v_gene: TRBV7-8; CDR3aa: CASSSGLAGVGELFF
j_gene: TRBJ1-1; v_gene: TRBV19; CDR3aa: CASTPWDRAGTEAFF
j_gene: TRBJ2-3; v_gene: TRBV6-5; CDR3aa: CASSYAGYRTDTQYF
j_gene: TRBJ2-1; v_gene: TRBV6-4; CDR3aa: CASSDSAGRLFF
j_gene: TRBJ1-5; v_gene: TRBV30; CDR3aa: CAWSAHPIQGLYSNQPQHF
j_gene: TRBJ2-1; v_gene: TRBV27; CDR3aa: CATRHRDRALNEQFF
j_gene: TRBJ2-1; v_gene: TRBV7-9; CDR3aa: CASSAPGERGSYNEQFF
j_gene: TRBJ1-6; v_gene: TRBV3-1/TRBV3-2; CDR3aa: CASSQSWSSYNSPLHF
j_gene: TRBJ2-3; v_gene: TRBV3-1/TRBV3-2; CDR3aa: CASSHHGQGGTDTQYF
j_gene: TRBJ2-7; v_gene: TRBV30; CDR3aa: CAWSEAQVGLSEQYF
j_gene: TRBJ2-4; v_gene: TRBV7-2; CDR3aa: CASSFPGQTKNIQYF
j_gene: TRBJ2-5; v_gene: TRBV6-5; CDR3aa: CARGVQETQYF
j_gene: TRBJ1-2; v_gene: TRBV28; CDR3aa: CASSLDRARHGYTF
j_gene: TRBJ2-3; v_gene: TRBV5-5; CDR3aa: CASSGSQGVKYF
j_gene: TRBJ2-7; v_gene: TRBV11-2; CDR3aa: CASSSQGYEQYF
j_gene: TRBJ2-2; v_gene: TRBV28; CDR3aa: CASRAGDRATGELFF
j_gene: TRBJ1-2; v_gene: TRBV2; CDR3aa: CASSGGDFYGYTF
j_gene: TRBJ2-1; v_gene: TRBV11-2; CDR3aa: CASSLNSLYNEQFF
j_gene: TRBJ1-6; v_gene: TRBV7-3; CDR3aa: CASSSEPGSPLHF
j_gene: TRBJ2-1; v_gene: TRBV3-1/TRBV3-2; CDR3aa: CASSQFRLAGREQFF
j_gene: TRBJ2-1; v_gene: TRBV5-6; CDR3aa: CASMLVGGRSYNEQFF
j_gene: TRBJ2-3; v_gene: TRBV9; CDR3aa: CASSVSRTGWATRDSTDTQYF
j_gene: TRBJ2-7; v_gene: TRBV7-2; CDR3aa: CASSSPTSGGRAEQYF
j_gene: TRBJ1-2; v_gene: TRBV30; CDR3aa: CAWSQTDLNYGYTF
j_gene: TRBJ2-5; v_gene: TRBV19; CDR3aa: CASSLRAPGQGLQETQYF
j_gene: TRBJ1-2; v_gene: TRBV5-6; CDR3aa: CASSWGQGAYGYTF
j_gene: TRBJ2-2; v_gene: TRBV6-6; CDR3aa: CATISQGASGELFF